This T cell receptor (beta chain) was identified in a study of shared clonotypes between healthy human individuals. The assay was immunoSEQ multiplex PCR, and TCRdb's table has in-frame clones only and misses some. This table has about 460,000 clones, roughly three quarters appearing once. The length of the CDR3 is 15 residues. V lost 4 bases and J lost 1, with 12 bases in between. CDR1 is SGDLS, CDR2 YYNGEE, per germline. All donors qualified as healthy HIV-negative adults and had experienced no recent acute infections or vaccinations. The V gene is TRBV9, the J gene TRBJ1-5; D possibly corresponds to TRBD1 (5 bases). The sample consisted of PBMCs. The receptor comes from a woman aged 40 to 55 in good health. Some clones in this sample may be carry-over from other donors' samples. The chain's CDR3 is CASSSQGLSNQPQHF. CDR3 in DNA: TGTGCCAGCAGCTCCCAGGGTTTGAGCAATCAGCCCCAGCATTTT.